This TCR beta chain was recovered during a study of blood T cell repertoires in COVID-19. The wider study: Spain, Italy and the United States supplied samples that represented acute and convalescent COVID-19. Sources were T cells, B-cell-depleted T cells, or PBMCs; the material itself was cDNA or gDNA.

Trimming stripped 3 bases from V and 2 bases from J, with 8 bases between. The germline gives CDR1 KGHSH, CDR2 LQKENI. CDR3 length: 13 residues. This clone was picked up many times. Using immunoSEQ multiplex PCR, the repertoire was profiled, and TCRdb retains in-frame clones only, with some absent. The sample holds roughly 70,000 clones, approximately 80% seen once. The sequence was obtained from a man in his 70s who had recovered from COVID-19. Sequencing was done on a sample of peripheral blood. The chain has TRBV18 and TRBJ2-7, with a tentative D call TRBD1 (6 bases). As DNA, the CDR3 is TGTGCCAGCTCACCCACAGGGACCTACGAGCAGTACTTC. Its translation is CASSPTGTYEQYF.